This T cell receptor (beta chain) was obtained from a study of blood T cell repertoires in COVID-19 (TCRdb year 2020). In terms of the full investigation: Samples from collaborators originated in the United States, Italy and Spain and spanned both the acute and convalescent phases of COVID-19. Where available, HLA class I and class II types were obtained from metadata supplied by the sample provider rather than from assay-based typing. The repertoires were made available in a free public database intended to serve as a resource for research on the immune response to SARS-CoV-2. The samples were drawn from the first 160 participants of the ongoing ImmuneRACE study and from 1,254 subjects provided by 6 global collaborators. Deeply sampled blood TCRbeta repertoires from subjects exposed to, actively infected with, or recovered from COVID-19 were included in the dataset. The material from the prospective study consisted of cDNA or gDNA derived from T cells, B-cell-depleted T cells, or PBMCs. The sample metadata nearly always contained a de-identified subject ID, COVID-19 status, age in years and sex.

On the study overall, not on this receptor specifically: The quantity of clinical and demographic metadata differed by source and by participant and was supplied without curation.

In Seattle, one collaborating source enrolled patients while the infection was active and tracked those patients longitudinally over the course of disease. Each collaborating institution followed its own protocols to collect whole blood in K2EDTA tubes. For TCRbeta analysis, collaborator samples were shipped as frozen whole blood, as isolated PBMCs, or as DNA extracted from either sample type. The germline V end is reduced by 4 bases and the J end by 1 base; junction bases left unmatched: 5. The germline V gene encodes CDR1 MNHEY and CDR2 SVGEGT. From the cysteine through the phenylalanine, the CDR3 covers 15 amino acids. Only the CDR3 DNA is retained, 45 bases long and in frame from the first base. As for this clone: Its antigen is currently not known. Base qualities are missing; no much larger clone stands one base away.

The immunoSEQ Assay, a bias-controlled multiplex PCR, was used to amplify TCRbeta CDR3 regions from genomic DNA. The study's own analysis went as follows. The number of nucleated cells in each sample was estimated by amplification of reference gene primers within the assay. To quantify the absolute abundance of each unique TCRbeta CDR3 rearrangement, sequence reads were collapsed and filtered. For each sample, productive Simpson clonality was calculated as the square root of Simpson's diversity index over productive rearrangements. Not all clones reach the TCRdb copy of this immuneACCESS table, which keeps in-frame sequences only. Checked studies attribute under half of the gap to unresolved V genes and leave the rest unexplained. V and J calls and clone size come straight from that table; D and trimming were deduced from the DNA. Recorded for this sample are just over 250,000 clones; approximately 88% of them occurred a single time. Roughly 10% of the sample rests with the top ten.

The rearrangement combines TRBV6-2 or TRBV6-3 with TRBJ2-3; 7 bases in the junction line up with TRBD2. The sequence was obtained from a woman aged 70 to 79 with COVID-19, enrolled during active disease. Sequenced: peripheral blood. The CDR3 in this case is CASSLAGAGTDTQYF. In nucleotides, the sequence is TGTGCCAGCAGTTTGGCGGGAGCCGGCACAGATACGCAGTATTTT.